These 8 T cell receptor beta chains were sequenced from one sample in a study of CD8+ T cells in alopecia areata. Extraction of RNA preceded its reverse transcription into cDNA, which served as the sequencing template. Sequencing was performed with immunoSEQ multiplex PCR; in TCRdb, only in-frame clones are kept and a portion is missing. The sample lists some 180,000 clones; 50% to 70% were seen once. The sequences come from CD4+ T cells sorted from blood, collected at week 0. These receptors were taken from a human donor with alopecia areata.

V and J are TRBV18 and TRBJ2-3; a possible D gene is TRBD2 (6 bases). Germline V gene lookup returns CDR1 KGHSH and CDR2 LQKENI. The CDR3 loop spans 16 amino acids. V lost 3 bases and J lost 2, with 15 bases in between. CDR3 residues: CASSPIVGGITDTQYF. CDR3 sequence (DNA): TGTGCCAGCTCACCGATTGTGGGCGGGATCACAGATACGCAGTATTTT.

V gene TRBV6-5 combines with J gene TRBJ1-6, with 10 bases identical to TRBD1. CDR1 MNHEY and CDR2 SVGAGI come from the germline V gene. The CDR3 runs to 15 residues. J gave up 8 bases and V 6 bases, and 7 bases lay outside the gene matches. CDR3 sequence: CASSVSGQGYSPLHF. In DNA, the CDR3 is TGTGCCAGCAGCGTTTCGGGACAGGGGTATTCACCCCTCCACTTT.

The chain couples TRBV6-6 to TRBJ1-1; no reliable D call. V lost 1 base and J lost 4, with 7 bases in between. CDR3 size: 13 residues. The germline gives CDR1 MNHNY, CDR2 SVGAGI (reference sequence). The CDR3: CASSYFSGTEAFF. CDR3 in DNA: TGTGCCAGCAGTTACTTCTCAGGCACTGAAGCTTTCTTT.

This rearrangement joins TRBV4-3 to TRBJ1-6, with D unclear. Germline CDR1 and CDR2: LGHNA and YSLEER. The V end was cut by 2 bases, the J end by 9 bases, with 11 bases between. The CDR3 runs to 14 residues. DNA for the CDR3: TGCGCCAGCAGCCAAACGTCCGGCGTTTCACCCCTCCACTTT. Its translation: CASSQTSGVSPLHF.

The chain links TRBV9 to TRBJ2-7, with a possible D match to TRBD2 (5 bases). Deletions cut 0 bases from V and 1 base from J, with 11 bases between. This CDR3 is built from 15 residues. The germline gives CDR1 SGDLS, CDR2 YYNGEE. This chain's CDR3 is CASSVDTGYSYEQYF. In DNA form, the CDR3 reads TGTGCCAGCAGCGTAGACACGGGGTATTCCTACGAGCAGTACTTC. Using reference TRBV9 and TRBJ2-7 for the parts outside the CDR3, the full variable domain is DSGVTQTPKHLITATGQRVTLRCSPRSGDLSVYWYQQSLDQGLQFLIQYYNGEERAKGNILERFSAQQFPDLHSELNLSSLELGDSALYFCASSVDTGYSYEQYFGPGTRLTVT.

The V call is TRBV30, the J call TRBJ2-5, with D unclear. V was cut by 4 bases and J by 2 bases, with 5 bases left in between. Germline CDR1 and CDR2: GTSNPN and SVGIG (reference sequence). The length of the CDR3 is 11 residues. CDR3 DNA sequence: TGTGCCTGGACGGAGCAAGAGACCCAGTACTTC. It is translated as CAWTEQETQYF.

The chain joins TRBV30 to TRBJ1-6, with D possibly matching TRBD1 (5 bases). Germline V gives CDR1 GTSNPN, CDR2 SVGIG (reference sequence). The CDR3 loop spans 14 amino acids. The V end lost 2 bases, the J end lost 10 bases, and 15 bases lay between the germline ends. CDR3 in amino acids: CAWSTQGHGSPLHF. CDR3 nucleotide sequence: TGTGCCTGGAGTACCCAGGGTCATGGGTCACCCCTCCACTTT.

The chain combines TRBV27 with TRBJ1-5; D remains ambiguous. This CDR3 is 14 amino acids long. In germline, CDR1 is MNHEY, CDR2 SMNVEV (reference sequence). V lost 6 bases, J lost 4 bases, and 13 bases lay in between. The CDR3 is CASSVGVVNQPQHF. The CDR3 bases are TGTGCCAGCAGCGTCGGGGTTGTAAATCAGCCCCAGCATTTT.